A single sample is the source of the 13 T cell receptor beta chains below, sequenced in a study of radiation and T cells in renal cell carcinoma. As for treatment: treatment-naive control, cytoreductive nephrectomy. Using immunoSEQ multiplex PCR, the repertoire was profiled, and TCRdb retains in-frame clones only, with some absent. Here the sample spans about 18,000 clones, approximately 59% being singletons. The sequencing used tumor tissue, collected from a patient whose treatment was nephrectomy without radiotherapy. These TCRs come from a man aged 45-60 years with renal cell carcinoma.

The CDR3 reads CASSSRDADQPQHF. The CDR3, as DNA: TGTGCCAGCAGTTCCCGGGACGCCGATCAGCCCCAGCATTTT. The rearrangement joins TRBV6-5 to TRBJ1-5; tentative D call: TRBD1 (5 bases). Germline loops: CDR1 MNHEY, CDR2 SVGAGI. The V end was cut by 4 bases, the J end by 5 bases, with 12 bases between. The CDR3 length is 14 residues.

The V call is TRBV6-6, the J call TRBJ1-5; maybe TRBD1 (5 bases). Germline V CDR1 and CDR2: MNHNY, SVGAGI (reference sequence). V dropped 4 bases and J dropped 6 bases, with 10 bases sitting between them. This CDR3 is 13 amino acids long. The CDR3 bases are TGTGCCAGCAGTTGGGGGGAGACTCAGCCCCAGCATTTT. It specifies CASSWGETQPQHF.

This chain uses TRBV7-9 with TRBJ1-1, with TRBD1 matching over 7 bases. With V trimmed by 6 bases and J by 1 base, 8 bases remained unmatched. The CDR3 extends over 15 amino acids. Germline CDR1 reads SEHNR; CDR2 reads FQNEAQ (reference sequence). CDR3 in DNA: TGTGCCAGCAGGCAAGATGACAGGGCGAACACTGAAGCTTTCTTT. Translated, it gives CASRQDDRANTEAFF.

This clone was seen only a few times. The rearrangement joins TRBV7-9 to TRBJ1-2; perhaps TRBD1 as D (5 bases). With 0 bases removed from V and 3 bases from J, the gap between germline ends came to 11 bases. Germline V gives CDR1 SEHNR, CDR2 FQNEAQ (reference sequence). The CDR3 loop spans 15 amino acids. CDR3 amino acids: CASSLAMGVDYGYTF. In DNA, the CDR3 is TGTGCCAGCAGCTTAGCGATGGGGGTCGACTATGGCTACACCTTC.

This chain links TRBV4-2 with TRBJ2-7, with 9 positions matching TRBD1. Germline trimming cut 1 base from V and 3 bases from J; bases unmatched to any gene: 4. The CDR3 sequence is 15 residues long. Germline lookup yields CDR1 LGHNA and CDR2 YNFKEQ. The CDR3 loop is CASSQGQGGHYEQYF. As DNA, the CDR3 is TGTGCCAGCAGCCAAGGACAGGGGGGCCACTACGAGCAGTACTTC.

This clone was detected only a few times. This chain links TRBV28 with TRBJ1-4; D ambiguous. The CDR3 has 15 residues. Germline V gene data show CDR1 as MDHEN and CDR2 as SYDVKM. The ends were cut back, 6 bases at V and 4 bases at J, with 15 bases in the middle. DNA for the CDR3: TGTGCCAGCAGAAAACTCGGACGGGTTAATGAAAAACTGTTTTTT. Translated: CASRKLGRVNEKLFF.

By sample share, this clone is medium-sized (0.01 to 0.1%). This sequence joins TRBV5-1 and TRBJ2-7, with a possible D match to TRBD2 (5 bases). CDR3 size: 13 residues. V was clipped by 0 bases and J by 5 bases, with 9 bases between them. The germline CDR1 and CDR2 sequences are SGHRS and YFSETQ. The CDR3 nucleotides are TGCGCCAGCAGCTTGGCACCCGGGAACGAGCAGTACTTC. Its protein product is CASSLAPGNEQYF.

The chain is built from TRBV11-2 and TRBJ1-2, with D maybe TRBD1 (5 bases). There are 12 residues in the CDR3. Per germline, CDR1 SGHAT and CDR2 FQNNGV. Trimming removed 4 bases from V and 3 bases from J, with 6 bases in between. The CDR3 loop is CASSSGYYGYTF. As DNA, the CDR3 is TGTGCCAGCAGCTCAGGGTACTATGGCTACACCTTC.

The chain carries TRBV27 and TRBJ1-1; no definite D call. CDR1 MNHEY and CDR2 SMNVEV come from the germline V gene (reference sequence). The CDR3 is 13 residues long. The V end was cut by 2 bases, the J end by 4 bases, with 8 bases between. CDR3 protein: CASSLGGVTEAFF. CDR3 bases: TGTGCCAGCAGTTTAGGTGGGGTCACTGAAGCTTTCTTT.

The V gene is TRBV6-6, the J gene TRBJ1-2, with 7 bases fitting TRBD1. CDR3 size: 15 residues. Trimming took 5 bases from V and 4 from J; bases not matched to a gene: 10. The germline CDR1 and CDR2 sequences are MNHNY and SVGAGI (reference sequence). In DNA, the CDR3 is TGTGCCAGCAGTGACGGACAGGAGGACAGCTATGGCTACACCTTC. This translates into CASSDGQEDSYGYTF.

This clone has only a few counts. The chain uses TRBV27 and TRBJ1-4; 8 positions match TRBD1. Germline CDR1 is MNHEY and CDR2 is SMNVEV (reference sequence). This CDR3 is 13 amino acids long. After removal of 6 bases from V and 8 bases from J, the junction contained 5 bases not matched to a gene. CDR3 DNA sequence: TGTGCCAGCAGAGGACAGGGCTGGGAAAAACTGTTTTTT. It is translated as CASRGQGWEKLFF.

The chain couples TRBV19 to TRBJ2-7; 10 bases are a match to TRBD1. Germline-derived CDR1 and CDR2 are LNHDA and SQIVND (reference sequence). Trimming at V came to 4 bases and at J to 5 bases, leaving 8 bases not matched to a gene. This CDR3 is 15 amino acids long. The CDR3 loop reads CASSKRQGATHEQYF. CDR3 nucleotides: TGTGCCAGTAGTAAACGACAGGGGGCGACCCACGAGCAGTACTTC.

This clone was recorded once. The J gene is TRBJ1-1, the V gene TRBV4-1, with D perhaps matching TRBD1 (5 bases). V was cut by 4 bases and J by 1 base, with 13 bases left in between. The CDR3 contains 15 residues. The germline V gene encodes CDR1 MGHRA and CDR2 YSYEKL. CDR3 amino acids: CASSLRQKRNTEAFF. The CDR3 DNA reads TGCGCCAGCAGCCTGCGACAGAAGAGGAACACTGAAGCTTTCTTT.